This paragraph reports one T cell receptor beta chain. Trimming shortened V by 4 bases and J by 2 bases, and 9 bases separated the two germline ends. Germline V gene lookup returns CDR1 ENHRY and CDR2 SYGVKD. The CDR3 runs to 14 residues. These data originate in a study of blood T cell repertoires in COVID-19. At the level of the study: T cells, B-cell-depleted T cells, or PBMCs provided the cDNA or gDNA that served as material.

This table comes from immunoSEQ multiplex PCR, and its TCRdb copy is limited to in-frame clones, with some not included. Of some 150,000 clones listed, around 81% are singletons. This sequence joins TRBV10-3 and TRBJ2-1; D perhaps matches TRBD1 (5 bases). The specimen sequenced was peripheral blood. The receptor was derived from a human donor in a cohort sampled during active COVID-19. The CDR3 sequence is CAISVMGPYNEQFF. DNA for the CDR3: TGTGCCATCAGTGTCATGGGGCCCTACAATGAGCAGTTCTTC.